The 29 T cell receptor beta chains below come from one sample, sequenced in a study of T cell repertoires in cytomegalovirus infection. One entry per CDR3 protein results from TCRdb running MiXCR on the reads. The sample lists about 700,000 distinct CDR3 sequences; about 30% were seen once. These receptors have no identified antigens. The starting material was cultured PBMCs, obtained from culture after CMV antigen stimulation. The receptors originated from a human donor in good health (CMV status not recorded). Some clones in this sample may be carry-over from other donors' samples.

In its sample, this clonotype was seen a few times. This chain joins TRBV7-9 and TRBJ2-1, with D perhaps TRBD1 or TRBD2 (6 bases each). Germline values: CDR1 SEHNR, CDR2 FQNEAQ (reference sequence). V was trimmed by 1 base and J by 8 bases, leaving 21 bases between them. The length of the CDR3 is 17 residues. CDR3 in DNA: TGTGCCAGCAGCTTAGTACGGGCTAGCCCAAGGGGGGATGAGCAGTTCTTC. This translates into CASSLVRASPRGDEQFF.

The genes are TRBV20-1 and TRBJ2-5; 8 nucleotides line up with TRBD1. Germline CDR1 reads DFQATT; CDR2 reads SNEGSKA (reference sequence). With 6 bases clipped from V and 4 bases from J, the junction kept 1 base outside the gene matches. The CDR3 length is 11 residues. CDR3 in DNA: TGCAGTGCCGGACAGGGAGAGACCCAGTACTTC. The encoded protein is CSAGQGETQYF.

This clonotype was observed a few times. The CDR3 is CSASERGGRSTGELFF. As DNA, the CDR3 is TGCAGTGCGAGTGAGCGGGGGGGAAGGAGCACCGGGGAGCTGTTTTTT. V gene TRBV20-1 combines with J gene TRBJ2-2; 10 bases are a match to TRBD2. After removal of 6 bases from V and 4 bases from J, the junction contained 11 bases not matched to a gene. CDR1 DFQATT and CDR2 SNEGSKA come from the germline V gene (reference sequence). The CDR3 totals 16 residues.

V gene TRBV19 combines with J gene TRBJ2-4; D remains unclear. Trimming removed 6 bases from V and 6 bases from J, with 12 bases in between. Germline V gene sequence: CDR1 LNHDA, CDR2 SQIVND (reference sequence). CDR3 length equals 13 residues. CDR3 amino acids: CASRASARNIQYF. DNA for the CDR3: TGTGCCAGTAGGGCCTCGGCTCGAAACATTCAGTACTTC.

This sequence joins TRBV10-3 and TRBJ2-1; a possible D gene is TRBD2 (5 bases). Germline V gene data show CDR1 as ENHRY and CDR2 as SYGVKD. This CDR3 is 13 amino acids long. CDR3 sequence reads: CASATGSYNEQFF. In nucleotides, the CDR3 is TGTGCTTCGGCCACGGGATCCTACAATGAGCAGTTCTTC.

J is TRBJ1-6 and V is TRBV3-1; D gene unclear. Germline CDR1 and CDR2: LGHDT and YNNKEL (reference sequence). Trimming cost V 0 bases and J 6 bases, with 9 bases left between them. This CDR3 spans 15 amino acids. The CDR3 spells CASSQDLRTNSPLHF. For the CDR3, the DNA is TGTGCCAGCAGCCAAGACCTCAGAACTAATTCACCCCTCCACTTT.

This clonotype has just a few counts. V is TRBV11-3 and J is TRBJ2-1; 10 bases align to TRBD2. The CDR3 runs to 16 residues. V dropped 5 bases and J dropped 4; count of bases not matched to a gene: 8. Germline V lookup: CDR1 SGHNT, CDR2 YENEEA. The CDR3 is CASSPPLAGDYNEQFF. CDR3 sequence (DNA): TGTGCCAGCAGCCCGCCCCTAGCGGGGGATTACAATGAGCAGTTCTTC.

The genes are TRBV19 and TRBJ2-3, with D uncertain. The germline V gene encodes CDR1 LNHDA and CDR2 SQIVND (reference sequence). The CDR3 is 15 residues long. Trimming stripped 6 bases from V and 5 bases from J, with 18 bases between. The CDR3 sequence is CASRRGGVGQDTQYF. The CDR3 DNA reads as TGTGCCAGTAGGCGCGGTGGGGTGGGCCAAGATACGCAGTATTTT.

As to this clonotype: The conserved final phenylalanine or tryptophan is absent from the CDR3, which likely points to a read error. The V and J genes are TRBV4-3 and TRBJ2-1, with D perhaps TRBD2 (6 bases). V lost 4 bases and J lost 0, with 13 bases in between. Germline V gives CDR1 LGHNA, CDR2 YSLEER. There are 16 residues in the CDR3. For the CDR3, the DNA is TGCGCCAGCAGCCGAGGGACTGGTTACTCCTACAATGAGCAGTTCCTC. It specifies CASSRGTGYSYNEQFL.

The chain recombines TRBV5-1 with TRBJ2-7, with 13 nucleotides matching TRBD2. This CDR3 contains 16 residues. Germline-derived CDR1 and CDR2 are SGHRS and YFSETQ. The ends lost 1 base at V and 1 base at J; junction bases unmatched: 2. The CDR3 DNA reads as TGCGCCAGCAGCTTGAGACTAGCGGGAGGTTCCTACGAGCAGTACTTC. Protein: CASSLRLAGGSYEQYF.

The chain combines TRBV11-2 with TRBJ2-5; no reliable D call. This CDR3 has 13 amino acids. Deletions cut 5 bases from V and 7 bases from J, with 14 bases between. Germline assignment: CDR1 SGHAT and CDR2 FQNNGV. CDR3 DNA sequence: TGTGCCAGCAGCATCGACGTCGTGGGGACCCAGTACTTC. As protein: CASSIDVVGTQYF.

The CDR3 loop is CAIGWSRDSEEQYF. The CDR3 DNA follows: TGTGCCATCGGGTGGAGCAGGGACTCGGAGGAGCAGTACTTC. The chain combines TRBV10-3 with TRBJ2-7, with D maybe TRBD2 (6 bases). Germline loops: CDR1 ENHRY, CDR2 SYGVKD. This CDR3 is built from 14 residues. Trimming removed 8 bases from V and 7 bases from J, with 21 bases in between.

This clonotype was found many times. The chain combines TRBV7-2 with TRBJ2-7, with 7 bases lining up with TRBD2. The CDR3 length is 15 residues. The germline V gene has CDR1 SGHTA and CDR2 FQGNSA. Losses at the gene ends were 1 base for V and 0 bases for J; bases not matched to a gene: 3. CDR3 amino acids: CASSLGGGHSYEQYF. The CDR3 nucleotides are TGTGCCAGCAGCTTAGGGGGGGGTCACTCCTACGAGCAGTACTTC.

This clonotype was found many times. The chain is built from TRBV7-8 and TRBJ2-7; D is ambiguous. The CDR3 contains 14 residues. Per the germline V gene, CDR1 is SGHVS and CDR2 is FQNEAQ. The V and J ends lost 2 bases and 2 bases respectively, with 10 bases between them. This CDR3 reads CASSLYSLAYEQYF. CDR3 bases: TGTGCCAGCAGCTTATACAGTCTCGCCTACGAGCAGTACTTC.

This clonotype has more than one count but fewer than ten. J is TRBJ2-2 and V is TRBV2; TRBD2 aligns across 13 bases. The germline V gene has CDR1 SNHLY and CDR2 FYNNEI. The CDR3 is 16 residues long. J gave up 6 bases and V 6 bases, and 7 bases lay outside the gene matches. The CDR3 region is CASSITSGGASGELFF. The CDR3 coding sequence is TGTGCCAGCAGCATAACTAGCGGGGGGGCATCCGGGGAGCTGTTTTTT. The full variable domain, its missing parts supplied by reference TRBV2 and TRBJ2-2, is EPEVTQTPSHQVTQMGQEVILRCVPISNHLYFYWYRQILGQKVEFLVSFYNNEISEKSEIFDDQFSVERPDGSNFTLKIRSTKLEDSAMYFCASSITSGGASGELFFGEGSRLTVL.

This chain links TRBV6-6 with TRBJ2-1, with 12 bases identical to TRBD2. The CDR3 spans 15 residues. Trimming took 11 bases from V and 6 from J; bases not matched to a gene: 11. Germline CDR1 is MNHNY and CDR2 is SVGAGI (reference sequence). The DNA of the CDR3 is TGTGCCGGTGGAACCGGACTAGCGGGGAGCAATGAGCAGTTCTTC. Protein: CAGGTGLAGSNEQFF.

This clonotype was observed a handful of times. The chain uses TRBV7-8 and TRBJ2-7; a weak D match, TRBD1 (6 bases). V shed 8 bases and J shed 3 bases, with 14 bases lying between them. The CDR3 contains 13 residues. CDR1 and CDR2 (germline): SGHVS, FQNEAQ. CDR3 protein: CASGQGINYEQYF. In nucleotides, the CDR3 is TGTGCCAGCGGCCAGGGGATAAACTACGAGCAGTACTTC.

This clonotype was seen at least ten times. The genes are TRBV7-9 and TRBJ1-5; the D gene is possibly TRBD1 (5 bases). This CDR3 has 15 residues. Trimming took off 1 base at V and 5 bases at J, with 12 bases between the two ends. Germline loops: CDR1 SEHNR, CDR2 FQNEAQ (reference sequence). Written as DNA, the CDR3 is TGTGCCAGCAGCTTAGGCGAAGGGGTCTATCAGCCCCAGCATTTT. Protein sequence: CASSLGEGVYQPQHF.

The chain couples TRBV20-1 to TRBJ1-2; 7 bases are shared with TRBD1. The V gene's germline CDR1 is DFQATT and CDR2 SNEGSKA (reference sequence). There are 12 residues in the CDR3. The J segment lost 6 bases and the V segment lost 6 bases, leaving 7 bases of the junction unmatched. This chain's CDR3 is CSAGRGEDGYTF. The CDR3 DNA reads TGCAGTGCCGGCAGGGGGGAGGATGGCTACACCTTC.

This sequence joins TRBV20-1 and TRBJ2-7; TRBD1 or TRBD2 may be the D gene (5 bases each). The V gene's germline CDR1 is DFQATT and CDR2 SNEGSKA (reference sequence). V dropped 3 bases and J dropped 2 bases, with 14 bases sitting between them. CDR3 size: 14 residues. The CDR3 loop reads CSARVLPGPYEQYF. The CDR3 region has the DNA TGCAGTGCTAGGGTACTCCCGGGGCCCTACGAGCAGTACTTC.

This chain joins TRBV28 and TRBJ1-1; D might be TRBD1 (6 bases). The CDR3 runs to 13 residues. CDR1 MDHEN and CDR2 SYDVKM come from the germline V gene. CDR3 nucleotide sequence: TGTGGGGTGGGGGAGGGGGGGAACACTGAAGCTTTCTTT. The encoded protein is CGVGEGGNTEAFF.

This clonotype occurred many times. The CDR3 spells CASSLYRSTEAFF. DNA for the CDR3: TGTGCCAGCAGTTTGTACAGATCGACTGAAGCTTTCTTT. The rearrangement uses TRBV12-3 or TRBV12-4 and TRBJ1-1; no clear D. V was pared by 3 bases and J by 5 bases, with 10 bases between. The CDR3 covers 13 residues.

This chain uses TRBV6-2 or TRBV6-3 with TRBJ2-7, with 11 bases identical to TRBD1. The CDR3 consists of 16 residues. The V segment lost 5 bases and the J segment 3 bases; nucleotides outside the gene matches: 9. CDR1 is MNHEY, CDR2 SVGEGT, per germline. CDR3 nucleotide sequence: TGTGCCAGCAGTCTGACACCGGGACAGGGGGGCTACGAGCAGTACTTC. Its protein is CASSLTPGQGGYEQYF.

Note on this clonotype: This may stem from a read error, because a much larger clone lies one nucleotide away. V and J are TRBV2 and TRBJ2-3, with D perhaps TRBD1 or TRBD2 (5 bases each). In germline, CDR1 is SNHLY, CDR2 FYNNEI. The V gene lost 1 base and the J gene lost 2 bases, with 7 bases spanning the gap. CDR3 length equals 14 residues. The CDR3 is CASSEGGNTDTQYF. CDR3 nucleotides: TGTGCCAGCAGTGAAGGGGGGAACACAGATACGCAGTATTTT.

V gene TRBV7-7 combines with J gene TRBJ2-2; no firm D call. Germline V gives CDR1 SSHAT, CDR2 FNYEAQ (reference sequence). Deletions cut 5 bases from V and 0 bases from J, with 7 bases between. The CDR3 consists of 14 residues. The CDR3 loop reads CASSPDANTGELFF. In nucleotides, the CDR3 is TGTGCCAGCAGCCCCGACGCGAACACCGGGGAGCTGTTTTTT.

Here the CDR3 reads CASSLGENTQYF. The CDR3, as DNA: TGTGCCAGCAGTTTAGGCGAAAATACGCAGTATTTT. The chain employs TRBV12-3 or TRBV12-4 and TRBJ2-3; D call uncertain. The V end lost 1 base, the J end lost 7 bases, and 6 bases lay between the germline ends. This CDR3 is 12 amino acids long.

The chain joins TRBV5-5 to TRBJ1-2, with D maybe TRBD1 (5 bases). Germline assignment: CDR1 SGHKS and CDR2 YYEKEE (reference sequence). The CDR3 has 14 residues. V dropped 2 bases and J dropped 3 bases, with 11 bases sitting between them. DNA for the CDR3: TGTGCCAGCAGCTTCAGGGTCTGGGACTATGGCTACACCTTC. Its protein is CASSFRVWDYGYTF.

The V gene is TRBV7-2, the J gene TRBJ2-1; tentatively, D is TRBD2 (5 bases). This CDR3 spans 16 amino acids. Trimming removed 3 bases at V and 7 bases at J, with 19 bases between. Germline V gene sequence: CDR1 SGHTA, CDR2 FQGNSA. The CDR3 DNA is TGTGCCAGCAGCTTTCTGGTGGCCGCCAGAGGGAATGAGCAGTTCTTC. Translation gives CASSFLVAARGNEQFF.

This chain joins TRBV20-1 and TRBJ1-1; weak D call: TRBD1 (6 bases). This CDR3 region has 14 residues. Germline CDR1 DFQATT, CDR2 SNEGSKA (reference sequence). The V and J ends lost 4 bases and 2 bases respectively, with 14 bases between them. The CDR3 here is CSAKVQGPNTEAFF. The CDR3 nucleotides read TGCAGTGCTAAAGTACAGGGCCCCAACACTGAAGCTTTCTTT.